This note documents a single T cell receptor (beta chain) sequence. The V and J ends lost 1 base and 0 bases, in that order; junction bases with no gene match: 6. The CDR3 length is 18 residues. Germline V gene sequence: CDR1 KGHSH, CDR2 LQKENI. This sample stems from a study of cytomegalovirus exposure and HLA in healthy donors. PCR primers comprised 60 Vbeta and 13 Jbeta primers. Clones were read by immunoSEQ multiplex PCR, and TCRdb kept only the in-frame ones, dropping some. Of 100,000 or so clones listed, roughly four fifths are singletons. The chain couples TRBV18 to TRBJ2-6, with 7 bases aligning to TRBD2. Source material: PBMCs. The TCR was taken from a male donor in good health and CMV-seropositive. The CDR3 is CASSPLREGLSGANVLTF. CDR3 DNA: TGTGCCAGCTCACCACTGAGGGAGGGGCTCTCTGGGGCCAACGTCCTGACTTTC.